This T cell receptor beta chain was retrieved from a study of cytomegalovirus exposure and HLA in healthy donors. About the research overall: A subsequent analysis stated that the 120 or so validation repertoires were run on the same platform as the approximately 700 first-cohort repertoires. Notes on the study in general: A few CMV-associated chains were confirmed in vitro to be specific for CMV antigens. Rare sequences made up most TCRs, while some public TCRs were found in many donors.

The CDR3 runs to 13 residues. CDR1 is SGHDN, CDR2 FVKESK, per germline. Unmatched junction bases numbered 6, after V lost 6 bases and J lost 10 bases. Repertoires were generated with immunoSEQ multiplex PCR, while TCRdb's copy carries only in-frame clones and drops some. The sample consists of 280,000 or so clones, 85% to 90% of them appearing once. This clone was observed a few times. Its antigen is as yet unknown. Donors came from a validation cohort of approximately 110 subjects, distinct from the first 666-subject cohort. Sample: PBMCs. The gene calls are TRBV14 and TRBJ2-1; 10 bases align to TRBD2. The clonotype comes from a woman younger than 30 in good health and CMV-seronegative. CDR3 amino acids: CASRASGSGEQFF. CDR3 in DNA: TGTGCCAGCAGGGCTAGCGGGAGCGGGGAGCAGTTCTTC.